This T cell receptor (beta chain) was sequenced during a study of blood T cell repertoires in COVID-19. Study as a whole: COVID-19 samples collected from the United States, Italy and Spain covered acute and convalescent phases. PBMCs, B-cell-depleted T cells, or T cells provided the cDNA or gDNA that made up the material.

CDR3 length: 15 residues. V lost 1 base and J lost 4, with 13 bases in between. The V gene's germline CDR1 is WNHNN and CDR2 SYGVQD (reference sequence). Per the study methods: Quantification of nucleated cells was approximated via reference gene primer amplification. Clones were read by immunoSEQ multiplex PCR, and TCRdb kept only the in-frame ones, dropping some. From that table come the V and J calls and clone size; the DNA was used to work out D and trimming. The data hold about 170,000 clones, with about 80% observed a single time. Material for sequencing was peripheral blood. The genes are TRBV10-1 and TRBJ1-2; D possibly corresponds to TRBD1 (5 bases). This TCR was recovered from a man in his sixties with acute or convalescent COVID-19. The CDR3 spells CASSEWGSCPYGYTF. As DNA, the CDR3 is TGCGCCAGCAGTGAGTGGGGCTCATGTCCCTATGGCTACACCTTC.